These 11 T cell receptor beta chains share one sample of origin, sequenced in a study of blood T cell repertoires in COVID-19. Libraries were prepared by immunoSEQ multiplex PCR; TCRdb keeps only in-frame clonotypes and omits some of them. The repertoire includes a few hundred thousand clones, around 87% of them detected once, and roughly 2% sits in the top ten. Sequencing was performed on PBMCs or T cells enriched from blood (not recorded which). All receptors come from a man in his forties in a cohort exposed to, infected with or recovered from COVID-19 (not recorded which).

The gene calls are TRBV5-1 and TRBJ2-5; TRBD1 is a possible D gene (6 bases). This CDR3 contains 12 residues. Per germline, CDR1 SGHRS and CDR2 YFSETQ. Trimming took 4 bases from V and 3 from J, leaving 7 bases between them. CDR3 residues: CASSAGEETQYF. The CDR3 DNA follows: TGCGCCAGCAGCGCAGGGGAAGAGACCCAGTACTTC. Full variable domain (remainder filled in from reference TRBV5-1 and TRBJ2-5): KAGVTQTPRYLIKTRGQQVTLSCSPISGHRSVSWYQQTPGQGLQFLFEYFSETQRNKGNFPGRFSGRQFSNSRSEMNVSTLELGDSALYLCASSAGEETQYFGPGTRLLVL.

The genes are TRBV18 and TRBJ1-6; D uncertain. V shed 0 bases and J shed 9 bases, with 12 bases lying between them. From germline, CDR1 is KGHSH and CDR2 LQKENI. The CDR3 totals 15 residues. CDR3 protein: CASSPPGGEGSPLHF. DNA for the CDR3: TGTGCCAGCTCACCACCCGGCGGGGAAGGTTCACCCCTCCACTTT.

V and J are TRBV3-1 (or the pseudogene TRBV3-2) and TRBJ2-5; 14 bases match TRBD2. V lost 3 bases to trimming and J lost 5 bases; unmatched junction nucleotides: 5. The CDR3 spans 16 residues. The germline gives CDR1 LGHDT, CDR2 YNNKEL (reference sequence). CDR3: CASSQGLAGVEETQYF. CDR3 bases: TGTGCCAGCAGCCAGGGACTAGCGGGAGTAGAGGAGACCCAGTACTTC.

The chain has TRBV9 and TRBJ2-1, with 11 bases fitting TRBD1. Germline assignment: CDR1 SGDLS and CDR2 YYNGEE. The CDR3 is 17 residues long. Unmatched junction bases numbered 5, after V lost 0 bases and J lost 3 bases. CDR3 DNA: TGTGCCAGCAGCGTAGGTCTTGGGACAGGGGGCTACAATGAGCAGTTCTTC. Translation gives CASSVGLGTGGYNEQFF.

CDR3 amino acids: CARSKGRGESYEQYF. The CDR3 nucleotides read TGTGCCAGATCCAAAGGCAGGGGCGAATCCTACGAGCAGTACTTC. The V gene is TRBV27, the J gene TRBJ2-7, with D maybe TRBD1 (6 bases). The CDR3 spans 15 residues. The germline V and J ends were trimmed by 9 bases and 1 base, with 19 bases remaining between them. The germline V gene has CDR1 MNHEY and CDR2 SMNVEV (reference sequence).

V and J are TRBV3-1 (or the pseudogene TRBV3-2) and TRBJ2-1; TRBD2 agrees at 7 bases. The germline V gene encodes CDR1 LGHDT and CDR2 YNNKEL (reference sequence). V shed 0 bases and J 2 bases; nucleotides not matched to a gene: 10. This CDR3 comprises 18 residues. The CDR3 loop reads CASSQDDLSGNAYNEQFF. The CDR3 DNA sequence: TGTGCCAGCAGCCAAGATGATCTCAGCGGGAACGCCTACAATGAGCAGTTCTTC.

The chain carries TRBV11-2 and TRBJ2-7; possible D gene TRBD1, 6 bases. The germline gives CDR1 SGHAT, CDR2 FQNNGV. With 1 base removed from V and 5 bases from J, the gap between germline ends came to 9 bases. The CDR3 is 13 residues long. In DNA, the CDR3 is TGTGCCAGCAGCTTAGGACAGGTCAACGAGCAGTACTTC. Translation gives CASSLGQVNEQYF.

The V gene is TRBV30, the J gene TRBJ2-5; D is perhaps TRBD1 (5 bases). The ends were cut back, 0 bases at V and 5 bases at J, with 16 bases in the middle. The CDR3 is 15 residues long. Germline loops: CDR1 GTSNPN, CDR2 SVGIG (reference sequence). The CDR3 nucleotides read TGTGCCTGGAGTGTACAGCGACAGTTCGGGGAGACCCAGTACTTC. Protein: CAWSVQRQFGETQYF. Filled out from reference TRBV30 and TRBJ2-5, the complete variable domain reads SQTIHQWPATLVQPVGSPLSLECTVEGTSNPNLYWYRQAAGRGLQLLFYSVGIGQISSEVPQNLSASRPQDRQFILSSKKLLLSDSGFYLCAWSVQRQFGETQYFGPGTRLLVL.

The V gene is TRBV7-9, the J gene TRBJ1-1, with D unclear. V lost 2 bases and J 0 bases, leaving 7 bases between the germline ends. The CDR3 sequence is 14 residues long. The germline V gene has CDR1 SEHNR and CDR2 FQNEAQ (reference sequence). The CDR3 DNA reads TGTGCCAGCAGCTTATTGGGCATGAACACTGAAGCTTTCTTT. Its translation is CASSLLGMNTEAFF.

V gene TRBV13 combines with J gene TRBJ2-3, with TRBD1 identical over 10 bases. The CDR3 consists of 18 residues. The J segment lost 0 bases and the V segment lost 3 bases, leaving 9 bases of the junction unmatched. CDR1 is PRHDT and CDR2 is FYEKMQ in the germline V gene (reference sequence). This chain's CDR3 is CASSFRDRGPPSTDTQYF. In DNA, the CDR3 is TGTGCCAGCAGCTTCCGGGACAGGGGACCTCCTAGCACAGATACGCAGTATTTT.

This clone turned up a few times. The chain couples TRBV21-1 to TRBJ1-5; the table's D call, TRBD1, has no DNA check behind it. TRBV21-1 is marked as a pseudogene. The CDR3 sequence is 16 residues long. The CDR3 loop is CASSKLGSGKFQPQHF. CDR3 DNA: TGTGCCAGCAGCAAACTCGGGTCAGGGAAATTCCAGCCCCAGCATTTT.